This T cell receptor (beta chain) was profiled in a study of cytomegalovirus exposure and HLA in healthy donors. Study information: A later analysis reported the 95 to 150 validation repertoires used the same platform as the 550 to 700 first-cohort repertoires.

This clone is judged medium-sized. Clones were read by immunoSEQ multiplex PCR, and TCRdb kept only the in-frame ones, dropping some. The data show approximately 120,000 clones, roughly 90% seen once. The donors were members of the roughly 130-subject validation cohort (separate from the roughly 700-subject first cohort). Germline assignment: CDR1 SGHAT and CDR2 FQNNGV. The CDR3 is made up of 15 amino acids. Unmatched junction bases numbered 5, after V lost 5 bases and J lost 7 bases. The J gene is TRBJ2-1, the V gene TRBV11-2; 13 bases fit TRBD2. The clonotype was recovered from a woman aged 18-29 years in good health and CMV-seronegative. The specimen sequenced was PBMCs. The CDR3 here is CASSPTSGGGNEQFF. DNA for the CDR3: TGTGCCAGCAGCCCTACTAGCGGGGGGGGTAATGAGCAGTTCTTC.